The rows below give T cell receptor beta chains drawn from one sample of a study of cytomegalovirus exposure and HLA in healthy donors. Assay: immunoSEQ multiplex PCR; the TCRdb copy retains only in-frame clones and omits some. This repertoire shows about 100,000 clones, around three quarters found once; its top ten account for about 2.6%. Sequenced sample: PBMCs. The source is a man between 50 and 59 years old in good health and CMV-seropositive. Both conserved end residues are part of each CDR3.

v_gene: TRBV5-1; CDR3aa: CASSLPGLAGGQPYEQYF
v_gene: TRBV10-3; CDR3aa: CAISDTVVGTSGHSYNEQFF
v_gene: TRBV9; CDR3aa: CASSARGSSYNEQFF
v_gene: TRBV30; CDR3aa: CAWSLPGQGRSPLHF
v_gene: TRBV4-1; CDR3aa: CASSLPGTGVDEQFF
v_gene: TRBV27; CDR3aa: CASSLLHADSPLHF
v_gene: TRBV5-1; CDR3aa: CASSPVTGPNYGYTF
v_gene: TRBV6-1; CDR3aa: CASSAREGVSQPQHF
v_gene: TRBV7-3; CDR3aa: CASSLTADTEAFF
v_gene: TRBV9; CDR3aa: CASTTGFTGTDTQYF
v_gene: TRBV2; CDR3aa: CASSEKQGAYYGYTF
v_gene: TRBV4-1; CDR3aa: CASSPLQVYEKLFF
v_gene: TRBV6-1; CDR3aa: CASSEAYDSGAFF
v_gene: TRBV6-1; CDR3aa: CASSENPGVNTEAFF
v_gene: TRBV15; CDR3aa: CATSRDTRFQETQYF
v_gene: TRBV5-1; CDR3aa: CASSLGLAGDDEQYF
v_gene: TRBV2; CDR3aa: CASTRLAGGVISTDTQYF
v_gene: TRBV7-3; CDR3aa: CASSPELAGWVGDNEQFF
v_gene: TRBV2; CDR3aa: CASRAGPLFTDTQYF
v_gene: TRBV11-2; CDR3aa: CASSSSTGGSSYNEQFF
v_gene: TRBV2; CDR3aa: CASSEVPPGTGTDTQYF
v_gene: TRBV5-1; CDR3aa: CASSLGLRDTDNEQFF
v_gene: TRBV12-5; CDR3aa: CASGLVTSGGAHEQYF
v_gene: TRBV27; CDR3aa: CASSFGLTYNEQFF
v_gene: TRBV4-1; CDR3aa: CASSQPAGSIYEQFF
v_gene: TRBV6-1; CDR3aa: CASSSGPGTEAFF
v_gene: TRBV19; CDR3aa: CASTLRDRGLWELFF
v_gene: TRBV2; CDR3aa: CASSEPLWVAGGRETQYF
v_gene: TRBV29-1; CDR3aa: CSVGEGDYEQYF
v_gene: TRBV19; CDR3aa: CASSSVDREEPQHF
v_gene: TRBV30; CDR3aa: CAWSHRTEISGNRNNEQFF
v_gene: TRBV5-1; CDR3aa: CASSLEGTLRTGELFF
v_gene: TRBV11-2; CDR3aa: CASSLGQGVGEQYF
v_gene: TRBV4-1; CDR3aa: CASSQDESRGANTEAFF
v_gene: TRBV6-1; CDR3aa: CASSEARVSDSYSNQPQHF
v_gene: TRBV7-6; CDR3aa: CASSSQGSFLYEQYF
v_gene: TRBV6-1; CDR3aa: CASSGDRAGETQYF